The 26 T cell receptor beta chains below all came from one sample that was sequenced in a study of T-cell memory formation after mild COVID-19. TCRdb reprocessed the 5' RACE reads with MiXCR, giving one entry per CDR3 protein. The sample carries 85,000 to 130,000 distinct CDR3 sequences, 12% recorded once. The sample was PBMCs or a T cell subset sorted from them (not recorded which). The origin of the receptors is an adult woman who had mild COVID-19 (a few samples of this study predate the infection). Cell type and time point are not known.

This clonotype was counted many times. This chain joins TRBV11-2 and TRBJ2-5; D may match TRBD1 or TRBD2 (6 bases each). The CDR3 extends over 15 amino acids. Germline V CDR1 and CDR2: SGHAT, FQNNGV. V gave up 0 bases and J gave up 5 bases, with 13 bases separating them. The CDR3 DNA reads TGTGCCAGCAGCTTAGATACCGGGGGCTGGGAGACCCAGTACTTC. The encoded protein is CASSLDTGGWETQYF.

This chain connects TRBV5-1 to TRBJ1-1; D unresolved. V lost 1 base and J 4 bases, leaving 14 bases between the germline ends. The CDR3 extends over 15 amino acids. Germline V lookup: CDR1 SGHRS, CDR2 YFSETQ. CDR3 nucleotide sequence: TGCGCCAGCAGCTTGTTGGAAATGGGGATCACTGAAGCTTTCTTT. Protein: CASSLLEMGITEAFF.

This clonotype showed up just a few times. The genes are TRBV6-6 and TRBJ1-2; D uncertain. V lost 0 bases, J lost 5 bases, and 10 bases lay in between. Germline V gene lookup returns CDR1 MNHNY and CDR2 SVGAGI (reference sequence). This CDR3 comprises 14 residues. The CDR3 here is CASSYSGFGYGYTF. DNA for the CDR3: TGTGCCAGCAGTTACTCCGGGTTTGGGTATGGCTACACCTTC.

This clonotype was counted ten times or more. The rearrangement uses TRBV5-1 and TRBJ1-2, with no clear D. Germline V gene sequence: CDR1 SGHRS, CDR2 YFSETQ. CDR3 length: 12 amino acids. The germline V and J ends were trimmed by 2 bases and 3 bases, with 5 bases remaining between them. CDR3 bases: TGCGCCAGCAGCTTTGGTGACTATGGCTACACCTTC. Translated, it gives CASSFGDYGYTF.

In its sample, this clonotype was seen a few times. The V gene is TRBV7-6, the J gene TRBJ2-2; D ambiguous. Germline V lookup: CDR1 SGHVS, CDR2 FNYEAQ. The length of the CDR3 is 14 residues. Deletions cut 1 base from V and 4 bases from J, with 7 bases between. CDR3: CASSLEASTGELFF. In DNA form, the CDR3 reads TGTGCCAGCAGCTTAGAGGCGAGCACCGGGGAGCTGTTTTTT.

The gene calls are TRBV7-2 and TRBJ1-2; D is possibly TRBD1 (6 bases). Trimming shortened V by 2 bases and J by 4 bases, and 20 bases separated the two germline ends. The CDR3 has 17 residues. Germline lookup yields CDR1 SGHTA and CDR2 FQGNSA. In DNA form, the CDR3 reads TGTGCCAGCAGCTTAAGGGGTGGGGGCATCCCCAGCTATGGCTACACCTTC. It specifies CASSLRGGGIPSYGYTF.

This clonotype was seen once. The chain recombines TRBV5-4 with TRBJ2-2; a weak D match, TRBD1 (6 bases). This CDR3 comprises 19 residues. Germline CDR1 SGHNT, CDR2 YYREEE (reference sequence). V shed 4 bases and J shed 3 bases, with 25 bases lying between them. This CDR3 is CASSANLTTQGFDTGELFF. In DNA, the CDR3 is TGTGCCAGCAGCGCAAACTTAACCACCCAGGGGTTCGACACCGGGGAGCTGTTTTTT. Full variable domain (rest looked up from reference TRBV5-4 and TRBJ2-2): ETGVTQSPTHLIKTRGQQVTLRCSSQSGHNTVSWYQQALGQGPQFIFQYYREEENGRGNFPPRFSGLQFPNYSSELNVNALELDDSALYLCASSANLTTQGFDTGELFFGEGSRLTVL.

This clonotype was recorded a few times. The rearrangement links TRBV4-2 to TRBJ2-2, with D hard to call. Trimming took 0 bases from V and 0 from J, leaving 8 bases between them. This CDR3 is built from 16 residues. Germline CDR1 LGHNA, CDR2 YNFKEQ. The chain's CDR3 is CASSQEQATNTGELFF. The CDR3 nucleotides are TGTGCCAGCAGCCAAGAGCAAGCGACGAACACCGGGGAGCTGTTTTTT.

The genes are TRBV30 and TRBJ2-4; maybe TRBD1 (6 bases). The CDR3 sequence is 13 residues long. CDR1 GTSNPN and CDR2 SVGIG come from the germline V gene (reference sequence). With 0 bases removed from V and 12 bases from J, the gap between germline ends came to 15 bases. CDR3 nucleotide sequence: TGTGCCTGGAGTGTAGGCAGGGGAATGGCTCAGTACTTC. Its translation: CAWSVGRGMAQYF.

In this sample, this clonotype turned up once. The V gene is TRBV5-1, the J gene TRBJ2-5; 7 bases align to TRBD1. V was clipped by 2 bases and J by 2 bases; unmatched bases: 3. This CDR3 comprises 14 residues. Germline CDR1 reads SGHRS; CDR2 reads YFSETQ. The CDR3 is CASSFGTDQETQYF. The CDR3 DNA follows: TGCGCCAGCAGCTTTGGGACAGATCAAGAGACCCAGTACTTC.

This clonotype was seen only a few times. The rearrangement joins TRBV4-3 to TRBJ2-4, with 8 bases matching TRBD1. CDR1 LGHNA and CDR2 YSLEER come from the germline V gene. The CDR3 has 16 amino acids. With 4 bases clipped from V and 0 bases from J, the junction kept 5 bases outside the gene matches. CDR3 sequence reads: CASSPGQVLAKNIQYF. DNA of the CDR3: TGCGCCAGCAGCCCGGGACAGGTTCTAGCCAAAAACATTCAGTACTTC.

The V gene is TRBV29-1, the J gene TRBJ1-1; TRBD1 is a possible D gene (5 bases). The CDR3 contains 14 residues. The ends were cut back, 6 bases at V and 3 bases at J, with 17 bases in the middle. Germline values: CDR1 SQVTM, CDR2 ANQGSEA. CDR3 coding DNA: TGCAGCGTCGAGGGGCCAGGCGGGTACACTGAAGCTTTCTTT. The encoded protein is CSVEGPGGYTEAFF.

This clonotype was recorded many times. The chain carries TRBV29-1 and TRBJ2-1; D is unresolved. The CDR3 covers 15 residues. Deletions cut 2 bases from V and 1 base from J, with 12 bases between. Germline V gives CDR1 SQVTM, CDR2 ANQGSEA. The CDR3 nucleotides are TGCAGCGTTGAACCCAGCCAATTTTCCTACAATGAGCAGTTCTTC. Translating gives CSVEPSQFSYNEQFF.

The chain employs TRBV7-9 and TRBJ2-7; 11 bases fit TRBD2. The CDR3 extends over 15 amino acids. The germline V gene has CDR1 SEHNR and CDR2 FQNEAQ (reference sequence). J was trimmed by 0 bases and V by 6 bases; bases with no gene match: 4. As DNA, the CDR3 is TGTGCCAGCAGTCTAGCGGGAGGACGCTCCTACGAGCAGTACTTC. Its protein is CASSLAGGRSYEQYF.

V is TRBV19 and J is TRBJ1-1; D call uncertain. Trimming took off 3 bases at V and 1 base at J, with 18 bases between the two ends. There are 17 residues in the CDR3. Germline V lookup: CDR1 LNHDA, CDR2 SQIVND (reference sequence). The DNA for the CDR3 is TGTGCCAGTAGTATGTTTGGCGGCGGAGGCTCGAACACTGAAGCTTTCTTT. It specifies CASSMFGGGGSNTEAFF.

This clonotype was seen many times. This chain connects TRBV29-1 to TRBJ2-7; tentatively, D is TRBD1 (6 bases). The CDR3 covers 12 residues. The V gene's germline CDR1 is SQVTM and CDR2 ANQGSEA. The V gene lost 3 bases and the J gene lost 5 bases, with 11 bases spanning the gap. DNA for the CDR3: TGCAGCGTTGATACAGGGACCCACGAGCAGTACTTC. Protein product: CSVDTGTHEQYF.

This clonotype was seen only a few times. The chain carries TRBV3-1 and TRBJ2-5, with 8 positions matching TRBD1. The J segment lost 5 bases and the V segment lost 2 bases, leaving 10 bases of the junction unmatched. The CDR3 consists of 16 residues. Germline V gene lookup returns CDR1 LGHDT and CDR2 YNNKEL (reference sequence). Here the CDR3 DNA reads TGTGCCAGCAGCCAACGCACGGGACAGGCTGAGGAGACCCAGTACTTC. This encodes CASSQRTGQAEETQYF.

This chain links TRBV7-9 with TRBJ2-5; D remains ambiguous. The CDR3 has 13 residues. V dropped 1 base and J dropped 5 bases, with 8 bases sitting between them. Germline CDR1 reads SEHNR; CDR2 reads FQNEAQ (reference sequence). CDR3 nucleotide sequence: TGTGCCAGCAGCTTAGTTGCGAGGGAGACCCAGTACTTC. Translating it yields CASSLVARETQYF.

This clonotype was observed a few times. The genes are TRBV10-3 and TRBJ2-2; D is unclear. V was trimmed by 3 bases and J by 7 bases, leaving 3 bases between them. Germline V gives CDR1 ENHRY, CDR2 SYGVKD. The CDR3 sequence is 11 residues long. CDR3 DNA sequence: TGTGCCATCAGTGATGGCGGGGAGCTGTTTTTT. Translated, it gives CAISDGGELFF.

This clonotype was counted a few times. The CDR3 here is CSAPDPHFPYNEQFF. In DNA, the CDR3 is TGCAGTGCCCCGGACCCCCATTTCCCCTACAATGAGCAGTTCTTC. V usage is TRBV20-1 and J usage is TRBJ2-1; D is unresolved. Trimming took off 6 bases at V and 2 bases at J, with 17 bases between the two ends. This CDR3 spans 15 amino acids. From germline, CDR1 is DFQATT and CDR2 SNEGSKA (reference sequence).

This clonotype appeared many times. The chain links TRBV19 to TRBJ1-5; TRBD1 matches 7 bases. Germline CDR1 LNHDA, CDR2 SQIVND (reference sequence). With V trimmed by 5 bases and J by 3 bases, 4 bases remained unmatched. The CDR3 covers 14 residues. In DNA, the CDR3 is TGTGCCAGTAGTTTCAGGGGGTCCAATCAGCCCCAGCATTTT. This translates into CASSFRGSNQPQHF.

This clonotype was recorded a few times. The chain recombines TRBV7-9 with TRBJ2-1; D is unclear. V was shortened by 5 bases and J by 6 bases, with 11 bases between the two germline ends. CDR1 and CDR2 (germline): SEHNR, FQNEAQ (reference sequence). The CDR3 has 13 residues. Written as DNA, the CDR3 is TGTGCCAGCAGCAAACCTCACGGCAATGAGCAGTTCTTC. It yields the protein CASSKPHGNEQFF.

This clonotype was seen more than once but under ten times. The chain combines TRBV20-1 with TRBJ2-1; D remains ambiguous. Per germline, CDR1 DFQATT and CDR2 SNEGSKA (reference sequence). Trimming pared 5 bases from V and 6 bases from J, leaving 14 bases between. CDR3 size: 13 residues. The CDR3 is CSAEPSLSNEQFF. In DNA form, the CDR3 reads TGCAGTGCTGAGCCTAGTCTATCCAATGAGCAGTTCTTC.

The chain employs TRBV4-1 and TRBJ1-1; perhaps TRBD1 as D (5 bases). Trimming removed 1 base from V and 1 base from J, with 13 bases in between. The V gene's germline CDR1 is MGHRA and CDR2 YSYEKL. The CDR3 is 16 residues long. The CDR3 loop is CASSQVWGRGNTEAFF. The CDR3 DNA follows: TGCGCCAGCAGCCAAGTTTGGGGGAGGGGGAACACTGAAGCTTTCTTT.

For this clonotype: No conserved phenylalanine or tryptophan is present at the end of the CDR3, so a read error is the likely explanation. V gene TRBV5-5 combines with J gene TRBJ1-1; maybe TRBD1 (6 bases). The germline CDR1 and CDR2 sequences are SGHKS and YYEKEE (reference sequence). V dropped 6 bases and J dropped 6 bases, with 15 bases sitting between them. The CDR3 contains 13 residues. The CDR3 coding sequence is TGTGCCAGCACCCTGGGGGGGGCGGCTGAAGCTTTCTAT. This encodes CASTLGGAAEAFY.

The chain carries TRBV19 and TRBJ1-1; D is perhaps TRBD1 (6 bases). Germline V gives CDR1 LNHDA, CDR2 SQIVND (reference sequence). This CDR3 is built from 12 residues. Trimming took off 5 bases at V and 8 bases at J, with 12 bases between the two ends. The chain's CDR3 is CASSFRGNEAFF. The CDR3 DNA follows: TGTGCCAGTAGTTTCAGGGGAAACGAAGCTTTCTTT. The variable domain in full, completed from reference TRBV19 and TRBJ1-1, reads DGGITQSPKYLFRKEGQNVTLSCEQNLNHDAMYWYRQDPGQGLRLIYYSQIVNDFQKGDIAEGYSVSREKKESFPLTVTSAQKNPTAFYLCASSFRGNEAFFGQGTRLTVV.